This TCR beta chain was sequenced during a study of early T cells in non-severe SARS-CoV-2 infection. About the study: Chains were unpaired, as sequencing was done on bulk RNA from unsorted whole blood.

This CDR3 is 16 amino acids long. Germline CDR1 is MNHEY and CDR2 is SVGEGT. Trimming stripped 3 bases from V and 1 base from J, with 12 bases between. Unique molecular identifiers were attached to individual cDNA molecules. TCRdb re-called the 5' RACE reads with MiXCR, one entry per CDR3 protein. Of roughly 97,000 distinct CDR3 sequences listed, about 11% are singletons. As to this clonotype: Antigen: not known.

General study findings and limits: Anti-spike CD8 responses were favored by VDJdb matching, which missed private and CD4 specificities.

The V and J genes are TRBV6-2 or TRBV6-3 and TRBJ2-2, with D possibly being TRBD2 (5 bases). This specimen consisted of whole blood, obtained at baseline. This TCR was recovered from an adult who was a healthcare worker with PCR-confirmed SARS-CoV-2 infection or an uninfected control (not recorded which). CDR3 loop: CASSYESGLNTGELFF. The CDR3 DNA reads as TGTGCCAGCAGTTATGAGTCGGGGTTGAACACCGGGGAGCTGTTTTTT.